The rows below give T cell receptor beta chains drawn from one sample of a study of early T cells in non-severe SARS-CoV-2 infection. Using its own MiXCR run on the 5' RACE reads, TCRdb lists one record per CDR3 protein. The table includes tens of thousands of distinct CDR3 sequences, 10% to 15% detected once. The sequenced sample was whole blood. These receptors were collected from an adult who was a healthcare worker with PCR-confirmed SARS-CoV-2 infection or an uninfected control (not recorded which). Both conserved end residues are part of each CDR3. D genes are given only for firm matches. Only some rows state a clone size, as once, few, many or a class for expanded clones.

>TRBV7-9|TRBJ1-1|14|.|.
CASTQDGSNAEAFF
TGTGCCAGCACCCAGGATGGGTCAAACGCTGAAGCTTTCTTT
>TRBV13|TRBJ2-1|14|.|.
CASSLGDRGNEQFF
TGTGCCAGCAGCTTAGGCGATCGGGGGAATGAGCAGTTCTTC
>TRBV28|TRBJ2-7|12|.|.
CASSPPRGEQYF
TGTGCCAGCAGTCCCCCCCGGGGCGAGCAGTACTTC
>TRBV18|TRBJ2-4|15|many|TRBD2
CASSLLGTRENIQYF
TGTGCCAGCTCACTCCTTGGGACTAGAGAAAACATTCAGTACTTC
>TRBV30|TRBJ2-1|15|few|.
CAWRPMGQGTNEQFF
TGTGCCTGGAGACCTATGGGGCAGGGGACGAATGAGCAGTTCTTC
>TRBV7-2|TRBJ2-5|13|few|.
CASSEGQLGTQYF
TGTGCCAGCAGCGAGGGACAACTCGGGACCCAGTACTTC
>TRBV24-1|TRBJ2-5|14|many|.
CATSGGDPEETQYF
TGTGCCACCAGTGGGGGGGACCCCGAAGAGACCCAGTACTTC
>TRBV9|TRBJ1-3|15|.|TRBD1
CASSSGQNSGNTIYF
TGTGCCAGCAGCTCGGGACAGAACTCTGGAAACACCATATATTTT
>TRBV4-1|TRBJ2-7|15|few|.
CASSHAEQVSYEQYF
TGCGCCAGCAGCCACGCCGAACAGGTATCCTACGAGCAGTACTTC
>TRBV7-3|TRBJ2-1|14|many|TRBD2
CASSLISSGGEQFF
TGTGCCAGCAGCTTAATTTCTAGCGGTGGTGAGCAGTTCTTC
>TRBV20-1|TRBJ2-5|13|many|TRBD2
CSAGGVWLETQYF
TGCAGTGCTGGGGGGGTATGGTTGGAGACCCAGTACTTC
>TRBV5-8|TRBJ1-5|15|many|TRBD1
CASSPEGALSQPQHF
TGTGCCAGCAGCCCAGAGGGGGCGCTCAGTCAGCCCCAGCATTTT
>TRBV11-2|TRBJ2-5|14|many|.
CASSPNRRLIGKYF
TGTGCCAGCAGCCCTAACCGCCGCCTGATCGGGAAGTACTTC
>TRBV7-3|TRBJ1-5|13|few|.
CASSLMEGRPQHF
TGTGCCAGCAGCTTAATGGAGGGGCGGCCCCAGCATTTT
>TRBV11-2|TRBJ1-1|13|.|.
CASSYVWNTEAFF
TGTGCCAGCAGCTATGTCTGGAACACTGAAGCTTTCTTT
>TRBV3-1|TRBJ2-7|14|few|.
CASSQTGASYEQYF
TGTGCCAGCAGCCAGACAGGCGCCTCCTACGAGCAGTACTTC
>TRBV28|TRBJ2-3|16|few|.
CASSPALGGRADTQYF
TGTGCCAGCAGTCCCGCTCTGGGGGGCCGCGCAGATACGCAGTATTTT
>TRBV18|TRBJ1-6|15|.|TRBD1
CASSPQDRHNSPLHF
TGTGCCAGCTCACCTCAGGACAGGCATAATTCACCCCTCCACTTT
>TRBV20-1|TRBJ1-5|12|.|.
CSAQQGSQPQHF
TGCAGTGCTCAACAGGGAAGTCAGCCCCAGCATTTT
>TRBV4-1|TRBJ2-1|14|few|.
CASSQDDSYNEQFF
TGCGCCAGCAGCCAGGACGACTCCTACAATGAGCAGTTCTTC
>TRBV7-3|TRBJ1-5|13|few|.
CASSLTWDQPQHF
TGTGCCAGCAGCTTAACGTGGGATCAGCCCCAGCATTTT
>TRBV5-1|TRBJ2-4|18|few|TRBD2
CASRPGLAGGHRKNIQYF
TGCGCCAGCAGACCTGGACTAGCGGGGGGTCATCGGAAAAACATTCAGTACTTC
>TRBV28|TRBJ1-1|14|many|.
CASSPLSARTEAFF
TGTGCCAGCAGTCCCCTCAGCGCCCGCACTGAAGCTTTCTTT
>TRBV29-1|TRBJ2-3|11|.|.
CSVDGTDTQYF
TGCAGCGTTGACGGGACAGATACGCAGTATTTT
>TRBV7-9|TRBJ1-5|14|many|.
CASSSQGRDQPQHF
TGTGCCAGCAGCTCACAGGGACGGGATCAGCCCCAGCATTTT
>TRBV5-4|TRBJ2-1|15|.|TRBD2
CASSYERELGNEQFF
TGTGCCAGCAGCTATGAGCGGGAGTTGGGCAATGAGCAGTTCTTC
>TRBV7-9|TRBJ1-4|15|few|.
CASSSALSGDEKLFF
TGTGCCAGCAGCTCTGCTTTATCCGGGGATGAAAAACTGTTTTTT
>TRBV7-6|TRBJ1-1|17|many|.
CASSPDIQTFLFAEAFF
TGTGCCAGCAGTCCAGACATCCAGACCTTTCTTTTTGCTGAAGCTTTCTTT
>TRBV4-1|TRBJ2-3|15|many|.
CASSQGQGSTDTQYF
TGCGCCAGCAGCCAAGGGCAGGGTAGCACAGATACGCAGTATTTT
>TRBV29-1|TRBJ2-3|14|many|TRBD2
CSVGTGTGGDTQYF
TGCAGCGTCGGCACCGGGACGGGGGGAGATACGCAGTATTTT
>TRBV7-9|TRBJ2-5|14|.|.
CASSLTAGAETQYF
TGTGCCAGCAGCTTAACCGCAGGGGCGGAGACCCAGTACTTC
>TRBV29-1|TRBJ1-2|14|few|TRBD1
CSVESTDRGYGYTF
TGCAGCGTTGAATCCACGGACAGGGGTTATGGCTACACCTTC
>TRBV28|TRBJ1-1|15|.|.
CASSKGGLRSTEAFF
TGTGCCAGCAGCAAAGGGGGGCTACGTAGCACTGAAGCTTTCTTT
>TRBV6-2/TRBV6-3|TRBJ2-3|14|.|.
CASSSGEGTDTQYF
TGTGCCAGCAGTTCGGGGGAGGGCACAGATACGCAGTATTTT
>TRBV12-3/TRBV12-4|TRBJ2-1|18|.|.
CASTSTLIGEKSYNEQFF
TGTGCCAGCACCTCGACCCTGATTGGGGAGAAATCTTACAATGAGCAGTTCTTC
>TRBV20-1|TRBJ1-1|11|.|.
CSAGHKDEAFF
TGCAGTGCAGGCCATAAAGATGAAGCTTTCTTT
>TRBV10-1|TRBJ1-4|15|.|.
CASSVGRRPDEKLFF
TGCGCCAGCAGTGTCGGGCGCCGTCCGGATGAAAAACTGTTTTTT
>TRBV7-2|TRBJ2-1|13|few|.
CASSPPVVSEQFF
TGTGCCAGCAGCCCTCCGGTGGTGAGCGAGCAGTTCTTC
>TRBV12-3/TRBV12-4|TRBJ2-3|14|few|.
CASSGGRDTDTQYF
TGTGCCAGCAGTGGGGGGCGGGACACAGATACGCAGTATTTT
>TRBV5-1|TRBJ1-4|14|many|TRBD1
CASSVGTGTEKLFF
TGCGCCAGCAGCGTGGGGACAGGAACAGAAAAACTGTTTTTT
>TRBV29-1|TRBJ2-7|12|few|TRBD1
CSGGTASYEQYF
TGCAGCGGTGGGACAGCCTCCTACGAGCAGTACTTC
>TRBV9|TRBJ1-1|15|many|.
CASSVASGRGQEAFF
TGTGCCAGCAGCGTAGCATCAGGACGGGGGCAGGAAGCTTTCTTT
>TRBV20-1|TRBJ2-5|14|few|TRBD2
CSAREPGLGETQYF
TGCAGTGCTAGGGAACCGGGACTAGGAGAGACCCAGTACTTC
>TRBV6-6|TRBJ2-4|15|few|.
CASAGSAIAKNIQYF
TGTGCCAGCGCTGGGTCAGCTATAGCCAAAAACATTCAGTACTTC
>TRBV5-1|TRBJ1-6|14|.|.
CASSLVQEDSPLHF
TGCGCCAGCAGCTTGGTGCAGGAGGATTCACCCCTCCACTTT